These T cell receptor beta chains were read from a single sample in a study of T cells in Graves' hyperthyroidism and ophthalmopathy. TCRdb re-derived calls from the multiplex PCR reads in MiXCR, one entry per CDR3 protein. The table lists about 550,000 distinct CDR3 sequences, 20% to 25% of them singletons, with approximately 25% in the top ten. Sequences were obtained from blood. All receptors derive from a man between 18 and 29 years old with Graves' hyperthyroidism. The CDR3 runs from the conserved cysteine through the conserved F or W. D genes are given only for firm matches. Rows may omit the clone size; those that give it use once, few, many or a size class.

length,size,J,V,D,CDR3,DNA
13,many,TRBJ1-1,TRBV12-5,NA,CASGDEAGISAFF,TGTGCTAGTGGTGATGAAGCCGGGATTTCGGCTTTCTTT
13,many,TRBJ1-5,TRBV25-1,NA,CASSEGNRQPQHF,TGTGCCAGCAGTGAAGGGAATCGGCAGCCCCAGCATTTT
19,many,TRBJ2-2,TRBV12-3/TRBV12-4,NA,CASSFKLGPFVANTGELFF,TGTGCCAGCAGTTTCAAGCTGGGGCCCTTTGTCGCGAACACCGGGGAGCTGTTTTTT
15,many,TRBJ2-7,TRBV20-1,NA,CSARDATRVGYEQYF,TGCAGTGCTAGAGACGCGACACGGGTGGGCTACGAGCAGTACTTC
11,few,TRBJ2-7,TRBV6-1,NA,CASSQELEQYF,TGTGCCAGCAGTCAGGAGCTCGAGCAGTACTTC
13,NA,TRBJ2-7,TRBV20-1,NA,CSAPHRDRNEQYF,TGCAGTGCGCCCCACAGGGACCGGAACGAGCAGTACTTC
15,few,TRBJ1-2,TRBV30,TRBD1,CAWNRIAGQGFGYTF,TGTGCCTGGAACCGGATTGCGGGACAGGGCTTTGGCTACACCTTC
16,many,TRBJ1-2,TRBV11-2,NA,CASSLGIGQPIYGYTF,TGTGCCAGCAGCTTAGGCATCGGACAGCCTATCTATGGCTACACCTTC
15,NA,TRBJ2-1,TRBV11-1,NA,CASSPVGRSYNEQFF,TGTGCCAGCAGCCCGGTGGGGAGGTCCTACAATGAGCAGTTCTTC
17,many,TRBJ2-5,TRBV12-3/TRBV12-4,TRBD1,CASSLTGGDRGRETQYF,TGTGCCAGCAGTTTAACCGGTGGGGACAGGGGGCGAGAGACCCAGTACTTC
11,many,TRBJ2-7,TRBV6-1,NA,CASTGQWEQYF,TGTGCCAGCACGGGTCAGTGGGAGCAGTACTTC
15,many,TRBJ1-2,TRBV28,TRBD1,CASRFAGGVGYGYTF,TGTGCCAGCAGATTCGCAGGGGGGGTGGGCTATGGCTACACCTTC
15,NA,TRBJ1-2,TRBV6-1,NA,CASRMGPAPAYGHTF,TGTGCCAGCAGGATGGGGCCAGCTCCAGCCTATGGCCACACCTTC
13,few,TRBJ2-3,TRBV6-2/TRBV6-3,NA,CASKLSGTDTQYF,TGTGCCAGCAAGCTTTCGGGCACAGATACGCAGTATTTT
12,NA,TRBJ1-5,TRBV10-3,NA,CAISGGDQPQHF,TGTGCCATCAGTGGGGGGGATCAGCCCCAGCATTTT
15,NA,TRBJ1-1,TRBV20-1,NA,CSATGNRGRNTEAFF,TGCAGTGCTACCGGGAACCGGGGACGCAACACTGAAGCTTTCTTT
15,NA,TRBJ1-3,TRBV18,NA,CASSPRESAGNTIYF,TGTGCCAGCTCACCAAGGGAAAGCGCCGGAAACACCATATATTTT
13,many,TRBJ1-1,TRBV20-1,NA,CSARPRENTEAFF,TGCAGTGCTAGACCCCGGGAGAACACTGAAGCTTTCTTT
15,many,TRBJ1-1,TRBV30,NA,CAWSGDREGNTEAFF,TGTGCCTGGAGTGGAGATAGGGAAGGGAACACTGAAGCTTTCTTT
16,NA,TRBJ1-5,TRBV6-5,NA,CASSYSSSGPNQPQHF,TGTGCCAGCAGTTACTCCTCCTCCGGCCCCAATCAGCCCCAGCATTTT
13,many,TRBJ2-7,TRBV20-1,NA,CSAGDTTTGEQYF,TGCAGTGCCGGGGACACCACTACGGGCGAGCAGTACTTC
16,many,TRBJ1-1,TRBV25-1,NA,CASSDLGQLKNTEAFF,TGTGCCAGCAGTGACCTCGGCCAGTTAAAGAACACTGAAGCTTTCTTT
13,NA,TRBJ1-1,TRBV20-1,TRBD1,CSARQGARAEAFF,TGCAGTGCTAGACAGGGGGCGCGAGCTGAAGCTTTCTTT
18,many,TRBJ2-5,TRBV12-3/TRBV12-4,NA,CASSLRFRFLYSQETQYF,TGTGCCAGCAGTTTGAGGTTCCGCTTTCTTTATTCTCAAGAGACCCAGTACTTC
14,NA,TRBJ1-1,TRBV2,NA,CASRRGPSDTEAFF,TGTGCCAGCCGTCGGGGTCCCTCGGACACTGAAGCTTTCTTT
17,many,TRBJ2-2,TRBV7-9,NA,CASSPSGHRFDTGELFF,TGTGCCAGCAGCCCGTCGGGACACCGGTTCGACACCGGGGAGCTGTTTTTT
11,many,TRBJ1-2,TRBV6-5,NA,CASSLNGAYTF,TGTGCCAGCAGTTTGAACGGGGCCTACACCTTC
13,many,TRBJ1-1,TRBV28,NA,CASLRDLNTEAFF,TGTGCCAGCCTCCGAGACCTGAACACTGAAGCTTTCTTT
13,NA,TRBJ1-1,TRBV10-3,NA,CAISGRGGSDAFF,TGTGCCATCAGTGGAAGGGGAGGGAGTGATGCTTTCTTT
16,NA,TRBJ1-3,TRBV18,TRBD1,CASSPGQGAAGNTIYF,TGTGCCAGCTCGCCCGGACAGGGAGCAGCTGGAAACACCATATATTTT
12,many,TRBJ2-5,TRBV20-1,TRBD1,CSARTGQETQYF,TGCAGTGCTCGGACAGGGCAAGAGACCCAGTACTTC
14,NA,TRBJ2-7,TRBV27,TRBD2,CASSFSSGAYEQYF,TGTGCCAGCAGTTTTTCTAGCGGGGCGTACGAGCAGTACTTC
17,NA,TRBJ2-6,TRBV24-1,NA,CATSGVQNPSGANVLTF,TGTGCCACCAGTGGGGTCCAGAATCCCTCTGGGGCCAACGTCCTGACTTTC
16,NA,TRBJ1-1,TRBV19,NA,CASSRPGTPMNTEAFF,TGTGCCAGTAGTCGACCCGGGACACCCATGAACACTGAAGCTTTCTTT
14,many,TRBJ2-2,TRBV27,TRBD1,CASSPGQITGELFF,TGTGCCAGCAGTCCGGGACAGATCACCGGGGAGCTGTTTTTT
15,NA,TRBJ1-5,TRBV25-1,NA,CASSHGVLGAVSQHF,TGTGCCAGCAGCCATGGGGTGTTGGGGGCTGTGTCCCAGCATTTT
15,many,TRBJ2-7,TRBV12-3/TRBV12-4,TRBD2,CASSRLAGGSYEQYF,TGTGCCAGCAGTAGGCTAGCGGGGGGGTCCTACGAGCAGTACTTC
14,NA,TRBJ1-2,TRBV2,NA,CASSESGGTKGYTF,TGTGCCAGCAGTGAGAGTGGGGGGACTAAGGGCTACACCTTC
13,NA,TRBJ1-5,TRBV30,NA,CAWRGARNQPQHF,TGTGCCTGGCGGGGGGCGAGGAATCAGCCCCAGCATTTT
17,many,TRBJ2-5,TRBV28,TRBD1,CASSLTPRTGVTETQYF,TGTGCCAGCAGTTTAACTCCCAGGACAGGGGTCACGGAGACCCAGTACTTC
19,NA,TRBJ2-2,TRBV2,TRBD2,CASSSDAGLAPLGTGELFF,TGTGCCAGCTCGAGCGACGCTGGACTAGCACCCCTTGGCACCGGGGAGCTGTTTTTT
15,many,TRBJ1-5,TRBV6-1,NA,CASSPHLGGNQPQHF,TGTGCCAGCAGTCCACACCTAGGGGGGAATCAGCCCCAGCATTTT
16,NA,TRBJ2-7,TRBV20-1,NA,CSARAWEPSTPREQYF,TGCAGTGCTAGAGCGTGGGAGCCATCTACACCTCGCGAGCAGTACTTC
11,NA,TRBJ1-1,TRBV6-1,NA,CASLGQQQAFF,TGTGCCAGCCTTGGACAGCAACAAGCTTTCTTT
20,NA,TRBJ2-2,TRBV24-1,TRBD2,CATSALPGLAGERNTGELFF,TGTGCCACCAGTGCCCTGCCGGGACTAGCGGGGGAGCGGAACACCGGGGAGCTGTTTTTT
15,many,TRBJ1-2,TRBV12-3/TRBV12-4,NA,CASSDSGAERRGYTF,TGTGCCAGCAGTGACTCTGGCGCAGAGAGACGTGGCTACACCTTC
14,many,TRBJ1-2,TRBV7-9,NA,CASSVAGTVLGYTF,TGTGCCAGCAGCGTTGCCGGGACCGTGTTAGGCTACACCTTC
15,many,TRBJ2-7,TRBV28,NA,CASSSSPGHLYEQYF,TGTGCCAGCAGTTCATCTCCGGGACACCTTTACGAGCAGTACTTC
12,many,TRBJ1-1,TRBV12-3/TRBV12-4,NA,CASRVQGAEAFF,TGTGCCAGCAGGGTACAGGGAGCTGAAGCTTTCTTT
15,many,TRBJ1-5,TRBV19,TRBD1,CASSTGQGGYQPQHF,TGTGCCAGTAGTACCGGACAGGGGGGTTATCAGCCCCAGCATTTT
17,few,TRBJ1-5,TRBV7-8,TRBD1,CASSRVSGTGTVKPQHF,TGTGCCAGCAGCCGGGTGTCGGGGACAGGGACTGTGAAGCCCCAGCATTTT
14,once,TRBJ2-7,TRBV12-3/TRBV12-4,TRBD2,CASSGTSGRLEQYF,TGTGCCAGCAGCGGGACTAGCGGGAGGCTCGAGCAGTACTTC
12,many,TRBJ1-5,TRBV6-1,NA,CASMVGNQPQHF,TGTGCCAGCATGGTGGGGAATCAGCCCCAGCATTTT
13,many,TRBJ1-2,TRBV7-2,NA,CASSLAQAVGYTF,TGTGCCAGCAGCTTAGCTCAGGCCGTGGGCTACACCTTC
13,few,TRBJ1-5,TRBV19,NA,CASSIKGVGPQHF,TGTGCCAGTAGTATAAAGGGAGTTGGACCCCAGCATTTT
18,few,TRBJ2-2,TRBV12-3/TRBV12-4,TRBD2,CASSKLAGGRLNTGELFF,TGTGCCAGCAGTAAACTAGCGGGGGGGCGACTTAACACCGGGGAGCTGTTTTTT
14,many,TRBJ1-2,TRBV28,NA,CASTLTTLHYGYTF,TGTGCCAGCACCCTCACTACCCTGCACTATGGCTACACCTTC
13,many,TRBJ2-7,TRBV9,NA,CASSVDASDEQYF,TGTGCCAGCAGCGTAGATGCTAGCGACGAGCAGTACTTC
17,many,TRBJ1-1,TRBV19,TRBD1,CASSEKQGAGLNTEAFF,TGTGCCAGTAGTGAAAAACAGGGGGCTGGTCTGAACACTGAAGCTTTCTTT
17,few,TRBJ1-5,TRBV28,NA,CASSVFSVPGGNQPQHF,TGTGCCAGCAGCGTTTTTTCCGTCCCGGGTGGGAATCAGCCCCAGCATTTT